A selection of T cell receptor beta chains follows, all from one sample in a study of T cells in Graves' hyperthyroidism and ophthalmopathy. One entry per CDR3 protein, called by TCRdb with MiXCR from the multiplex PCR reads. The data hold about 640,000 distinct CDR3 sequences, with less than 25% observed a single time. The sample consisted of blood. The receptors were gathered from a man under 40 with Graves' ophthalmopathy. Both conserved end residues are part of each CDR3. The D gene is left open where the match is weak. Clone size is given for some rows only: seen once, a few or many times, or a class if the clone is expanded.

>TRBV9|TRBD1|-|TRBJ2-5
TGTGCCAGCAGCAGAACCGGGACAGCCCCAGCGGAGACCCAGTACTTC
CASSRTGTAPAETQYF
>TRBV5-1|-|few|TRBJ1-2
TGCGCCAGCAGCTTGGAGGACAGCGTTGGCTACACCTTC
CASSLEDSVGYTF
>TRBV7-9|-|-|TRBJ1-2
TGTGCCAGCAGATCAAAGGGTGGGGGGTATGGCTACACCTTC
CASRSKGGGYGYTF
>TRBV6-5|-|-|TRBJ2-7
TGTGCCAGCATGTTGGACTCGACGACCAACTACGAGCAGTACTTC
CASMLDSTTNYEQYF
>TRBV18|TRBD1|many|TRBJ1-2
TGTGCCAGCTCCTCCCGAATATCGACAGGGGATGGCTACACCTTC
CASSSRISTGDGYTF
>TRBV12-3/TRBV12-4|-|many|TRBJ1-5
TGTGCCAGCAGTTTTTATGCAGGGTCGGGCAATCAGCCCCAGCATTTT
CASSFYAGSGNQPQHF
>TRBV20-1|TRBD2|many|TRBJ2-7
TGCAGTGATTCATCACTAGCGGGAGCTTCCTACGAGCAGTACTTC
CSDSSLAGASYEQYF
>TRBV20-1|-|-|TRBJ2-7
TGCAGCCAAGACAGGGCGGGATACGAGCAGTACTTC
CSQDRAGYEQYF
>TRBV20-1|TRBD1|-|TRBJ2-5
TGCAGTGCCGGACGGACAGGGCGGGGAGAGACCCAGTACTTC
CSAGRTGRGETQYF
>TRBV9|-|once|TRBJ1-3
TGTGCCAGCAGCGTAGGATCAAAAGGGTCCTCTGGAAACACCATATATTTT
CASSVGSKGSSGNTIYF
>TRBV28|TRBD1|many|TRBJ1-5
TGTGCCAGTGGTAACGCGGGGACAGCTCTAAATAGCAATCAGCCCCAGCATTTT
CASGNAGTALNSNQPQHF
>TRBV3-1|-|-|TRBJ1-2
TGTGCCAGCAGCGTAGGGGGGGAAGCTGGCTACACCTTC
CASSVGGEAGYTF
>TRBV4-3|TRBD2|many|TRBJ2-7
TGTGCCAGCAGCCCCGGGACTAGCGGGAGATACGAGCAGTACTTC
CASSPGTSGRYEQYF
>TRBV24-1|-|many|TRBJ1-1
TGTGCCACCAGTGATTTAGGATATCGGGCTTTCTTT
CATSDLGYRAFF
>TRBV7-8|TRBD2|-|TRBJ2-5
TGTGCCAGCAGCTACTGGGGACTAGGGGGAGAGACCCAGTACTTC
CASSYWGLGGETQYF
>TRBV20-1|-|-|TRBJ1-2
TGCAGTGCTCCCGAGGGGGGGACGAGCTACACCTTC
CSAPEGGTSYTF
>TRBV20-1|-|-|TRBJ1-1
TGCAGTGCTAGAAAAGGTGGGGGGATCGAAACTGAAGCTTTCTTT
CSARKGGGIETEAFF
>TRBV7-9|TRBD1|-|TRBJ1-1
TGTGCCAGCAGCTTAGAGACAGGGGGCGTTGAAGCTTTCTTT
CASSLETGGVEAFF
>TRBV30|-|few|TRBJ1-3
TGTGCCTGGGCGGGGGGCTCTGGAAACACCATATATTTT
CAWAGGSGNTIYF
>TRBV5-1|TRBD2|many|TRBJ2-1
TGCGCCAGCAGCTTCCGGGACTACCTCAACAATGAGCAGTTCTTC
CASSFRDYLNNEQFF
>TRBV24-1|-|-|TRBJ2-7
TGTGCCACCAGTGGGCCGGTGACCTACGAGCAGTACTTC
CATSGPVTYEQYF
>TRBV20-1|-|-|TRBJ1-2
TGCAGGGTTATTGACAGAGGCTACACCTTC
CRVIDRGYTF